In its sample, the clone carrying this T cell receptor (beta chain) was seen once. The antigen remains undetermined. Other DNA variants within this sample encode the same CDR3. The protocol was immunoSEQ multiplex PCR, while the TCRdb copy is restricted to in-frame clones and leaves out a portion. The sample holds fewer than 45,000 clones, about 89% seen once. This specimen comes from a study of OX40 agonist ivuxolimab in advanced cancers. Study details: Patients took ivuxolimab, an agonistic anti-OX40 (CD134) antibody. Broader study findings: Relatively little clonal expansion, among the lowest observed, appeared in partial responders at 0.1-3.0 mg/kg.

CDR3 size: 17 residues. V lost 3 bases to trimming and J lost 0 bases; unmatched junction nucleotides: 6. The germline gives CDR1 SGHRS, CDR2 YFSETQ. The source was CD4+ or CD8+ T cells sorted from blood, collected in a trial of the OX40 agonist ivuxolimab. The chain is built from TRBV5-1 and TRBJ2-3; TRBD2 agrees at 11 bases. The TCR comes from an adult with an advanced solid tumor such as melanoma, head and neck, liver or kidney cancer. CDR3: CASSWPLAGGSTDTQYF. In nucleotides, the CDR3 is TGCGCCAGCAGCTGGCCCTTAGCGGGGGGGAGCACAGATACGCAGTATTTT.